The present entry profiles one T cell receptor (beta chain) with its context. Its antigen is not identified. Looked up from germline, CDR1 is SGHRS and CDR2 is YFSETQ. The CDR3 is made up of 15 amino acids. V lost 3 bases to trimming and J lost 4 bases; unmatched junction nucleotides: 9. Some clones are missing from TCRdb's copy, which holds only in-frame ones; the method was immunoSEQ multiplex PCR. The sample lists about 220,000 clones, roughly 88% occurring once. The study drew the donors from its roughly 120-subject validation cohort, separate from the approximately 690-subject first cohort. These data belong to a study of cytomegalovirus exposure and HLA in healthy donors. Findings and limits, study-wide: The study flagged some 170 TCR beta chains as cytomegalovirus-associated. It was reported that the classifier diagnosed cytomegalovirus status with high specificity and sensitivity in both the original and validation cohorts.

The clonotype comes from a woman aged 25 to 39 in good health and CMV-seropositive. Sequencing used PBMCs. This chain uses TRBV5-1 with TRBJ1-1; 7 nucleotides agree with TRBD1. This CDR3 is CASSSVEGASTEAFF. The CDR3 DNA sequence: TGCGCCAGCAGCTCCGTGGAGGGGGCGAGCACTGAAGCTTTCTTT.